Presented here are 28 T cell receptor beta chains from one specimen sequenced in a study of blood T cell repertoires in COVID-19. Assay used: immunoSEQ multiplex PCR; TCRdb lists only in-frame clones, some missing. The sample contains around 170,000 clones, around four fifths of which appear only once. Sequencing was carried out using peripheral blood. The receptors were gathered from a middle-aged woman with acute or convalescent COVID-19.

The chain links TRBV7-9 to TRBJ1-1, with a possible D match to TRBD1 (5 bases). The V end was cut by 3 bases, the J end by 2 bases, with 13 bases between. The germline V gene has CDR1 SEHNR and CDR2 FQNEAQ (reference sequence). The CDR3 is 15 residues long. The CDR3 sequence is CASSFSTGDNTEAFF. The CDR3 region has the DNA TGTGCCAGCAGCTTTAGTACAGGAGATAACACTGAAGCTTTCTTT.

The V and J genes are TRBV5-6 and TRBJ1-4; TRBD1 matches at 10 bases. The CDR3 length is 16 residues. Germline CDR1 is SGHDT and CDR2 is YYEEEE. The junction had 8 bases not matched to a gene; V was cut back by 3 bases and J by 6 bases. The CDR3, as DNA: TGTGCCAGCAGCTCCGACAGGGGGCGGGAATATGAAAAACTGTTTTTT. This codes for CASSSDRGREYEKLFF.

Only one count was recorded for this clone. This rearrangement joins TRBV6-5 to TRBJ2-1, with 9 bases aligning to TRBD1. V was clipped by 8 bases and J by 4 bases; unmatched bases: 3. Per germline, CDR1 MNHEY and CDR2 SVGAGI. The CDR3 consists of 13 residues. CDR3 protein: CASHGTGYNEQFF. The CDR3 DNA follows: TGTGCCAGCCACGGGACAGGGTACAATGAGCAGTTCTTC.

The rearrangement joins TRBV7-2 to TRBJ1-3; 11 bases fit TRBD1. CDR1 and CDR2 (germline): SGHTA, FQGNSA. V lost 5 bases to trimming and J lost 1 base; unmatched junction nucleotides: 4. The CDR3 runs to 16 residues. DNA for the CDR3: TGTGCCAGCAGCCAAGGACAGGGGGCTTCTGGAAACACCATATATTTT. Protein: CASSQGQGASGNTIYF. Using reference TRBV7-2 and TRBJ1-3 for the parts outside the CDR3, the full variable domain is GAGVSQSPSNKVTEKGKDVELRCDPISGHTALYWYRQSLGQGLEFLIYFQGNSAPDKSGLPSDRFSAERTGGSVSTLTIQRTQQEDSAVYLCASSQGQGASGNTIYFGEGSWLTVV.

The chain joins TRBV27 to TRBJ2-6; perhaps TRBD2 as D (6 bases). Trimming removed 3 bases from V and 2 bases from J, with 8 bases in between. CDR3 length equals 15 residues. Germline CDR1 and CDR2: MNHEY and SMNVEV (reference sequence). The CDR3 spells CASSFGGTGANVLTF. The CDR3 coding sequence is TGTGCCAGCAGTTTTGGAGGGACTGGGGCCAACGTCCTGACTTTC.

A few counts support this clone. The V and J genes are TRBV25-1 and TRBJ2-2; D might be TRBD1 (8 bases). The CDR3 length is 14 residues. CDR1 is MGHDK and CDR2 is SYGVNS in the germline V gene. Trimming stripped 7 bases from V and 3 bases from J, with 12 bases between. Here the CDR3 reads CASNTGGDTGELFF. The CDR3 DNA reads TGTGCCAGCAACACAGGGGGGGACACCGGGGAGCTGTTTTTT.

DNA of the CDR3: TGTGCCACCAGTGAGACAGGGGGCACAGATACGCAGTATTTT. It is translated as CATSETGGTDTQYF. The rearrangement links TRBV24-1 to TRBJ2-3; 8 positions agree with TRBD1. V trimming: 4 bases; J trimming: 1 base; junction bases outside the gene matches: 0. CDR3 size: 14 residues. Germline values: CDR1 KGHDR, CDR2 SFDVKD.

V gene TRBV28 combines with J gene TRBJ1-1, with D uncertain. CDR1 and CDR2 (germline): MDHEN, SYDVKM. V was shortened by 2 bases and J by 6 bases, with 13 bases between the two germline ends. CDR3 length equals 14 residues. CDR3 DNA sequence: TGTGCCAGCAGTTTAGCGCCAGGCATCCCTGAAGCTTTCTTT. Translating gives CASSLAPGIPEAFF. The variable domain in full, completed from reference TRBV28 and TRBJ1-1, reads DVKVTQSSRYLVKRTGEKVFLECVQDMDHENMFWYRQDPGLGLRLIYFSYDVKMKEKGDIPEGYSVSREKKERFSLILESASTNQTSMYLCASSLAPGIPEAFFGQGTRLTVV.

The CDR3 protein is CASSYRQGFNYGYTF. The CDR3 nucleotides read TGTGCCAGCAGTTACCGACAGGGCTTCAACTATGGCTACACCTTC. This chain links TRBV6-2 or TRBV6-3 with TRBJ1-2; 7 nucleotides agree with TRBD1. Germline V gene sequence: CDR1 MNHEY, CDR2 SVGEGT. CDR3 size: 15 residues. The ends lost 2 bases at V and 2 bases at J; junction bases unmatched: 5.

This clone was seen only once. The chain is built from TRBV28 and TRBJ1-1, with 8 bases lining up with TRBD1. The germline V gene has CDR1 MDHEN and CDR2 SYDVKM. The CDR3 is 17 residues long. V dropped 0 bases and J dropped 1; count of bases not matched to a gene: 7. The CDR3 DNA sequence: TGTGCCAGCAGTTTATGGGAAGCGGGGACAGGGAACACTGAAGCTTTCTTT. This sequence encodes CASSLWEAGTGNTEAFF. Variable domain in full (rest from reference TRBV28 and TRBJ1-1): DVKVTQSSRYLVKRTGEKVFLECVQDMDHENMFWYRQDPGLGLRLIYFSYDVKMKEKGDIPEGYSVSREKKERFSLILESASTNQTSMYLCASSLWEAGTGNTEAFFGQGTRLTVV.

The chain couples TRBV28 to TRBJ2-3, with 9 bases lining up with TRBD1. This CDR3 region has 14 residues. Trimming took 8 bases from V and 0 from J; bases not matched to a gene: 3. Germline V gives CDR1 MDHEN, CDR2 SYDVKM. Here the CDR3 reads CASGGTGSTDTQYF. The CDR3 DNA is TGTGCCAGCGGGGGGACAGGGAGCACAGATACGCAGTATTTT.

J is TRBJ1-1 and V is TRBV12-3 or TRBV12-4, with unresolved D. V was shortened by 2 bases and J by 8 bases, with 12 bases between the two germline ends. The CDR3 is 13 residues long. The CDR3 DNA reads TGTGCCAGCAGTTTAACGGGCCAGCGGGAAGCTTTCTTT. It encodes CASSLTGQREAFF.

The chain joins TRBV15 to TRBJ1-5; TRBD1 might be the D (5 bases). With 2 bases removed from V and 6 bases from J, the gap between germline ends came to 17 bases. The germline V gene encodes CDR1 LNHNV and CDR2 YYDKDF (reference sequence). This CDR3 has 16 amino acids. The DNA for the CDR3 is TGTGCCACCAGCAGATCCGGACGGGGGAGTGCTCAGCCCCAGCATTTT. It is translated as CATSRSGRGSAQPQHF.

The rearrangement joins TRBV27 to TRBJ2-5; 10 nucleotides align to TRBD2. This CDR3 comprises 17 residues. The junction had 9 bases not matched to a gene; V was cut back by 0 bases and J by 5 bases. Germline CDR1 MNHEY, CDR2 SMNVEV (reference sequence). The CDR3 bases are TGTGCCAGCAGTTTATCGATAAAACTAGCGGGGCTGGAGACCCAGTACTTC. This gives the protein CASSLSIKLAGLETQYF.

The CDR3 coding sequence is TGTGCCAGCAGCTTAAGGCGGCGAGGGAACTATGGCTACACCTTC. Translated, it gives CASSLRRRGNYGYTF. The rearrangement links TRBV7-8 to TRBJ1-2; D is unresolved. The V gene lost 2 bases and the J gene lost 2 bases, with 12 bases spanning the gap. CDR1 is SGHVS, CDR2 FQNEAQ, per germline. The CDR3 has 15 amino acids.

The chain couples TRBV14 to TRBJ1-4, with D possibly TRBD1 on 6 matching bases. The CDR3 is made up of 16 amino acids. Deletions cut 4 bases from V and 3 bases from J, with 15 bases between. Germline V lookup: CDR1 SGHDN, CDR2 FVKESK. The CDR3 sequence: CASSRGPTGSNEKLFF. The CDR3 bases are TGTGCCAGCAGCCGCGGACCGACAGGTTCTAATGAAAAACTGTTTTTT. The full variable domain, its missing parts supplied by reference TRBV14 and TRBJ1-4, is EAGVTQFPSHSVIEKGQTVTLRCDPISGHDNLYWYRRVMGKEIKFLLHFVKESKQDESGMPNNRFLAERTGGTYSTLKVQPAELEDSGVYFCASSRGPTGSNEKLFFGSGTQLSVL.

This chain joins TRBV12-5 and TRBJ2-1; the D is unclear. Germline V CDR1 and CDR2: LGHNT, FRNRAP. Trimming removed 6 bases at V and 0 bases at J, with 6 bases between. The length of the CDR3 is 13 residues. CDR3 DNA: TGTGCTAGTGGCCGGAGCTCCTACAATGAGCAGTTCTTC. Protein: CASGRSSYNEQFF.

V and J are TRBV10-2 and TRBJ2-3, with 9 bases that match TRBD1. The CDR3 runs to 18 residues. Germline trimming cut 7 bases from V and 0 bases from J; bases unmatched to any gene: 14. Germline V gene data show CDR1 as WSHSY and CDR2 as SAAADI. CDR3 DNA sequence: TGCGCCAGCACCGAACCGGGACAGGGTACCCCAAGCACAGATACGCAGTATTTT. It specifies CASTEPGQGTPSTDTQYF.

This chain joins TRBV27 and TRBJ1-5; perhaps TRBD1 as D (5 bases). The CDR3 sequence is 13 residues long. Per the germline V gene, CDR1 is MNHEY and CDR2 is SMNVEV (reference sequence). The ends were cut back, 6 bases at V and 4 bases at J, with 10 bases in the middle. CDR3 nucleotide sequence: TGTGCCAGCAGAGTTAGGGGTAATCAGCCCCAGCATTTT. It codes for CASRVRGNQPQHF.

The gene calls are TRBV5-1 and TRBJ1-1; D ambiguous. CDR3 length: 13 residues. V lost 7 bases and J 1 base, leaving 11 bases between the germline ends. Germline V gene lookup returns CDR1 SGHRS and CDR2 YFSETQ. The CDR3 bases are TGCGCCAGCTTTTACACCCAGAACACTGAAGCTTTCTTT. This codes for CASFYTQNTEAFF.

The chain couples TRBV18 to TRBJ1-5; D is unresolved. V was clipped by 3 bases and J by 0 bases, with 9 bases between them. CDR3 length equals 15 residues. The germline gives CDR1 KGHSH, CDR2 LQKENI. The CDR3 bases are TGTGCCAGCTCACCCGCAGTTAATAGCAATCAGCCCCAGCATTTT. This sequence encodes CASSPAVNSNQPQHF.

The chain recombines TRBV7-2 with TRBJ2-1; TRBD2 matches at 12 bases. CDR3 length: 17 amino acids. Trimming at V came to 5 bases and at J to 1 base, leaving 6 bases not matched to a gene. CDR1 is SGHTA, CDR2 FQGNSA, per germline. CDR3 in DNA: TGTGCCAGCAGCACTCCGACTAGCGGGAGATCCTACAATGAGCAGTTCTTC. This gives the protein CASSTPTSGRSYNEQFF.

V and J are TRBV9 and TRBJ2-3; D possibly corresponds to TRBD1 (6 bases). Trimming left V 4 bases short and J 6 bases short, with 6 bases between. This CDR3 contains 11 residues. Germline CDR1 reads SGDLS; CDR2 reads YYNGEE. The CDR3: CASSTGDTQYF. The CDR3 nucleotides are TGTGCCAGCAGCACAGGGGATACGCAGTATTTT.

The rearrangement links TRBV10-3 to TRBJ2-7, with D possibly matching TRBD2 (5 bases). Between the trimmed V and J ends, which lost 11 bases and 0 bases, there was a span of 14 bases. Germline V gene lookup returns CDR1 ENHRY and CDR2 SYGVKD. The CDR3 covers 13 residues. CDR3 sequence: CASETGSSYEQYF. The CDR3 DNA reads TGTGCCTCAGAAACTGGGAGCTCCTACGAGCAGTACTTC.

The rearrangement joins TRBV24-1 to TRBJ2-4, with TRBD1 matching over 9 bases. The CDR3 covers 17 residues. From germline, CDR1 is KGHDR and CDR2 SFDVKD. Germline trimming cut 4 bases from V and 4 bases from J; bases unmatched to any gene: 10. DNA of the CDR3: TGTGCCACCAGTGAAAGTGCCGGGACAGGGAGGAAAAACATTCAGTACTTC. Translation gives CATSESAGTGRKNIQYF.

This clone has just one count. The CDR3 sequence: CASSLGRGSSYNEQFF. The CDR3 coding sequence is TGCGCCAGCAGCTTGGGGCGGGGGAGCTCCTACAATGAGCAGTTCTTC. This rearrangement joins TRBV5-1 to TRBJ2-1; 7 nucleotides agree with TRBD2. V gave up 0 bases and J gave up 0 bases; unmatched junction bases: 3. Per germline, CDR1 SGHRS and CDR2 YFSETQ. The CDR3 is made up of 16 amino acids.

The chain carries TRBV28 and TRBJ2-7; TRBD1 might be the D (5 bases). Germline CDR1 is MDHEN and CDR2 is SYDVKM. V lost 5 bases to trimming and J lost 3 bases, with 11 bases between them. The CDR3 is 13 amino acids. The CDR3, as DNA: TGTGCCAGCAGTAAAGGGGCGCGCTACGAGCAGTACTTC. Amino acids: CASSKGARYEQYF.

The chain joins TRBV29-1 to TRBJ1-2; no reliable D call. The CDR3 spans 14 residues. Trimming left V 3 bases short and J 0 bases short, with 11 bases between. Germline lookup yields CDR1 SQVTM and CDR2 ANQGSEA. The CDR3 sequence: CSVDVGSPNYGYTF. The CDR3 nucleotides are TGCAGCGTTGACGTGGGCAGTCCTAACTATGGCTACACCTTC.